This record covers a single T cell receptor (beta chain). Sequencing was performed with immunoSEQ multiplex PCR; in TCRdb, only in-frame clones are kept and a portion is missing. Here the sample spans roughly 55,000 clones, approximately 85% being singletons. This entry belongs to a study of control samples from healthy donors and cancer patients. With 1 base clipped from V and 6 bases from J, the junction kept 9 bases outside the gene matches. The germline CDR1 and CDR2 sequences are SGHTA and FQGTGA. This CDR3 contains 16 residues. Input material: blood. This chain links TRBV7-3 with TRBJ2-1, with 7 bases aligning to TRBD1. This sequence was found in a man in his fifties in good health. CDR3 sequence (DNA): TGTGCCAGCAGCTTAATGTCGACAGGGTTTACCAATGAGCAGTTCTTC. Amino acids: CASSLMSTGFTNEQFF.